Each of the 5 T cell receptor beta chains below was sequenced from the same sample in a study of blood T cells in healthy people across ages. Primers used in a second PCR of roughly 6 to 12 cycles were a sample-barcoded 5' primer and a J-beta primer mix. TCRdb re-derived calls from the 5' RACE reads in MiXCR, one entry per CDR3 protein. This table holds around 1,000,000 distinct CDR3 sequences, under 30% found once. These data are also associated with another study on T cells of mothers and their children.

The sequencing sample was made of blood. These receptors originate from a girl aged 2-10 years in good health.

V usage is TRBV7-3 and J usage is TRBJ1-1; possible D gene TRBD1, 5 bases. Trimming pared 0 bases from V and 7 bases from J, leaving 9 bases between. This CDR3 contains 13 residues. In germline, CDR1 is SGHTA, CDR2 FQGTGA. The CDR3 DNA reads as TGTGCCAGCAGCTTAACTGGGGCAGGTGAAGCTTTCTTT. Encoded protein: CASSLTGAGEAFF. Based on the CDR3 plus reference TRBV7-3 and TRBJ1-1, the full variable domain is GAGVSQTPSNKVTEKGKYVELRCDPISGHTALYWYRQSLGQGPEFLIYFQGTGAADDSGLPNDRFFAVRPEGSVSTLKIQRTERGDSAVYLCASSLTGAGEAFFGQGTRLTVV.

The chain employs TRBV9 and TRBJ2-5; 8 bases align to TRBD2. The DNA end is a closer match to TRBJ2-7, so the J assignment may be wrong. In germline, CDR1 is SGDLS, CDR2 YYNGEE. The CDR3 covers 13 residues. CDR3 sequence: CASSPGTSNEQYF. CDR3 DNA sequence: TGTGCCAGCAGCCCCGGGACTAGTAACGAGCAGTACTTC.

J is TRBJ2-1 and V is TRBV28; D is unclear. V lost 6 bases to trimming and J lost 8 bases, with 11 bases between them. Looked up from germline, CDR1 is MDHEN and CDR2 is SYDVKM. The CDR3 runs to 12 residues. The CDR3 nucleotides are TGTGCCAGCAGCTCCGACAAATATGAGCAGTTCTTC. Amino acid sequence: CASSSDKYEQFF. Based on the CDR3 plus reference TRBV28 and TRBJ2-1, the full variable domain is DVKVTQSSRYLVKRTGEKVFLECVQDMDHENMFWYRQDPGLGLRLIYFSYDVKMKEKGDIPEGYSVSREKKERFSLILESASTNQTSMYLCASSSDKYEQFFGPGTRLTVL.

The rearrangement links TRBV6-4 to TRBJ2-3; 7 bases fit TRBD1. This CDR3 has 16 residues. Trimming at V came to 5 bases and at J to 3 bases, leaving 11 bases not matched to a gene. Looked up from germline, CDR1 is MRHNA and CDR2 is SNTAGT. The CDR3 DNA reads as TGTGCCAGCAGTTCCGAGGGGGCAGGGTTGACAGATACGCAGTATTTT. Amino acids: CASSSEGAGLTDTQYF.

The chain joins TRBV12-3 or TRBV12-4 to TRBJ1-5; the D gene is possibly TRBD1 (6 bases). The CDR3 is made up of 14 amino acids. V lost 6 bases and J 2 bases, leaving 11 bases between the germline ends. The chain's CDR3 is CASSIQGGNQPQHF. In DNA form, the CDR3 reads TGTGCCAGCAGCATACAGGGAGGCAATCAGCCCCAGCATTTT.